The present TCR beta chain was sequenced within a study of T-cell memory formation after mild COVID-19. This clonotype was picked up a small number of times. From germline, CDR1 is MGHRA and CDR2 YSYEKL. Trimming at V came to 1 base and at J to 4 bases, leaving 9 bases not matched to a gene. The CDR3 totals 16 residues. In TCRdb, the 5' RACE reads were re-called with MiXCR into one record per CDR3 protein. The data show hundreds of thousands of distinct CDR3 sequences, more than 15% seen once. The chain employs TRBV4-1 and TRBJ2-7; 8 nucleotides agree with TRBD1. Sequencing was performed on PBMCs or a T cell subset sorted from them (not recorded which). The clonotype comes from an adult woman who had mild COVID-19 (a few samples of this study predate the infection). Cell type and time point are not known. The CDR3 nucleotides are TGCGCCAGCAGCCAAGGGTTGGCCAGGGGGCCATACGAGCAGTACTTC. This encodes CASSQGLARGPYEQYF.